This TCR beta chain stems from a study of shared clonotypes between healthy human individuals. Looking at the study overall: Per donor, CD8 memory used one plate, CD8 naive used two, CD4 memory used three and CD4 naive used three. Study-level results: The generation probabilities recorded for non-shared clonotypes fell below those of clonotypes shared by all four donors.

CD45RA+ naive and CD45RA-negative memory subsets were separated from CD4+ cells. Germline V lookup: CDR1 SNHLY, CDR2 FYNNEI. V was pared by 3 bases and J by 6 bases, with 5 bases between. This CDR3 comprises 11 residues. Assay: immunoSEQ multiplex PCR; the TCRdb copy retains only in-frame clones and omits some. The sample includes roughly 1 million clones, under 80% seen only once; the top ten take approximately 1.5%. This clone was detected only a few times. Its antigen remains unknown. This chain uses TRBV2 with TRBJ1-2, with no clear D. Sequencing input: memory CD4+ T cells sorted from blood. Subset given: CD45RA-negative fraction. The receptor was isolated from a man aged 18 to 30 in good health. The CDR3 nucleotides read TGTGCCAGCAGTGAGTGGGATGGCTACACCTTC. It specifies CASSEWDGYTF.